The 31 T cell receptor beta chains below come from one sample, sequenced in a study of OX40 agonist ivuxolimab in advanced cancers. The receptor library was made with the immunoSEQ multiplex PCR assay. TCRdb holds this immuneACCESS table with in-frame rearrangements only. Some clones are missing; in checked studies, unresolved V genes explain under half, and the rest has no known cause. This sample gives over 70,000 clones in total; more than 75% of them show up just once. The ten top clones hold less than 0.35% of the sample. Sequences were derived from CD4+ or CD8+ T cells sorted from blood, sampled in a trial of the OX40 agonist ivuxolimab. These receptors were taken from an adult with an advanced solid tumor such as melanoma, head and neck, liver or kidney cancer.

The CDR3 spells CASSIRTGITYNEQFF. The CDR3 DNA reads as TGCGCCAGCAGCATACGGACCGGGATCACCTACAATGAGCAGTTCTTC. This chain links TRBV5-1 with TRBJ2-1, with D perhaps TRBD2 (5 bases). Per the germline V gene, CDR1 is SGHRS and CDR2 is YFSETQ. This CDR3 contains 16 residues. V was clipped by 4 bases and J by 2 bases, with 16 bases between them.

This sequence joins TRBV19 and TRBJ2-7, with 7 bases identical to TRBD1. This CDR3 region has 15 residues. CDR1 LNHDA and CDR2 SQIVND come from the germline V gene (reference sequence). Trimming took 6 bases from V and 5 from J; bases not matched to a gene: 13. DNA of the CDR3: TGTGCCAGTAGGGAACAGGGGACGATCGCTAACGAGCAGTACTTC. It specifies CASREQGTIANEQYF.

This clone came up once. As DNA, the CDR3 is TGTGCCAGTAGTATAGGGGCCCACTCCTACGAGCAGTACTTC. It specifies CASSIGAHSYEQYF. The V call is TRBV19, the J call TRBJ2-7; the D is unclear. Germline V CDR1 and CDR2: LNHDA, SQIVND (reference sequence). With 1 base removed from V and 0 bases from J, the gap between germline ends came to 7 bases. The CDR3 runs 14 residues.

CDR3 amino acids: CASSLEGFRSETQYF. DNA for the CDR3: TGCGCCAGCAGCTTGGAGGGCTTCAGGTCGGAGACCCAGTACTTC. The genes are TRBV5-1 and TRBJ2-5, with D unclear. Germline-derived CDR1 and CDR2 are SGHRS and YFSETQ. This CDR3 has 15 residues. Trimming took off 0 bases at V and 5 bases at J, with 14 bases between the two ends.

This clone was counted once. The chain links TRBV18 to TRBJ2-7; 12 nucleotides align to TRBD2. This CDR3 region has 16 residues. After removal of 2 bases from V and 1 base from J, the junction contained 3 bases not matched to a gene. The germline V gene encodes CDR1 KGHSH and CDR2 LQKENI. CDR3 nucleotides: TGTGCCAGCTCACCAAAGGGACTAGCGGGTTCCTACGAGCAGTACTTC. Residues: CASSPKGLAGSYEQYF.

The chain is built from TRBV28 and TRBJ1-5; D not resolved. Germline V lookup: CDR1 MDHEN, CDR2 SYDVKM. Deletions cut 8 bases from V and 1 base from J, with 9 bases between. CDR3 length equals 13 residues. For the CDR3, the DNA is TGTGCCAGCCGGGGTTGGAGCAATCAGCCCCAGCATTTT. Residues: CASRGWSNQPQHF.

This clone appeared a few times. J is TRBJ1-1 and V is TRBV10-3; D is unclear. The CDR3 covers 13 residues. V dropped 0 bases and J dropped 10 bases, with 12 bases sitting between them. CDR1 is ENHRY, CDR2 SYGVKD, per germline. CDR3 amino acids: CAISESGASRAFF. In DNA, the CDR3 is TGTGCCATCAGTGAGTCAGGCGCGAGTCGAGCTTTCTTT.

This clone was counted only a few times. The rearrangement links TRBV28 to TRBJ2-5; 9 bases fit TRBD1. CDR3 length: 15 residues. Unmatched junction bases numbered 7, after V lost 6 bases and J lost 2 bases. Germline CDR1 is MDHEN and CDR2 is SYDVKM. As DNA, the CDR3 is TGTGCCAGCAGACCATCGGACAGGGGTCAAGAGACCCAGTACTTC. Encoded protein: CASRPSDRGQETQYF.

V is TRBV4-2 and J is TRBJ1-2, with unresolved D. The V and J ends lost 0 bases and 4 bases respectively, with 6 bases between them. Germline V gives CDR1 LGHNA, CDR2 YNFKEQ. The CDR3 extends over 13 amino acids. CDR3 sequence: CASSQDSVYGYTF. CDR3 bases: TGTGCCAGCAGCCAAGATTCAGTCTATGGCTACACCTTC.

This chain joins TRBV6-4 and TRBJ2-3; TRBD2 might be the D (6 bases). CDR3 length: 14 residues. Germline V CDR1 and CDR2: MRHNA, SNTAGT. V lost 6 bases and J lost 1, with 11 bases in between. Here the CDR3 reads CASRRGLGTDTQYF. CDR3 coding DNA: TGTGCCAGCAGGAGGGGACTGGGCACAGATACGCAGTATTTT.

V usage is TRBV7-6 and J usage is TRBJ2-2; TRBD2 agrees at 10 bases. This CDR3 has 18 residues. The V gene end was trimmed by 5 bases and the J gene end by 1 base; junction bases not matched to a gene: 10. The germline gives CDR1 SGHVS, CDR2 FNYEAQ. DNA of the CDR3: TGTGCCAGCAGCCTTAGAGCGTTAGCGGGAGGGAACACCGGGGAGCTGTTTTTT. Translating gives CASSLRALAGGNTGELFF. The entire variable domain, with the rest obtained from reference TRBV7-6 and TRBJ2-2, is as follows: GAGVSQSPRYKVTKRGQDVALRCDPISGHVSLYWYRQALGQGPEFLTYFNYEAQQDKSGLPNDRFSAERPEGSISTLTIQRTEQRDSAMYRCASSLRALAGGNTGELFFGEGSRLTVL.

This rearrangement joins TRBV25-1 to TRBJ2-7; D is possibly TRBD2 (6 bases). The CDR3 runs 13 residues. Germline V gene data show CDR1 as MGHDK and CDR2 as SYGVNS. V lost 6 bases, J lost 4 bases, and 13 bases lay in between. The chain's CDR3 is CASRPMGGYEQYF. Here the CDR3 DNA reads TGTGCCAGCAGACCCATGGGGGGTTACGAGCAGTACTTC.

The V call is TRBV28, the J call TRBJ2-5, with D unresolved. V gave up 8 bases and J gave up 5 bases, with 9 bases separating them. CDR1 MDHEN and CDR2 SYDVKM come from the germline V gene. This CDR3 contains 11 residues. This chain's CDR3 is CASRKRETQYF. CDR3 nucleotide sequence: TGTGCCAGCCGTAAGAGGGAGACCCAGTACTTC.

The rearrangement uses TRBV5-4 and TRBJ2-1, with TRBD2 matching 7 bases. Per the germline V gene, CDR1 is SGHNT and CDR2 is YYREEE (reference sequence). The CDR3 consists of 15 residues. Trimming took 5 bases from V and 4 from J; bases not matched to a gene: 9. The DNA for the CDR3 is TGTGCCAGCAGGGTCGCTAGCGGAACTTACAATGAGCAGTTCTTC. Its protein is CASRVASGTYNEQFF.

The genes are TRBV5-1 and TRBJ1-5; possibly TRBD1 for D (5 bases). Germline CDR1 and CDR2: SGHRS and YFSETQ. The germline V and J ends were trimmed by 4 bases and 6 bases, with 17 bases remaining between them. The CDR3 is 15 amino acids. Here the CDR3 DNA reads TGCGCCAGCAGCCCCGGGGGGGAGGGAGTTCAGCCCCAGCATTTT. Protein: CASSPGGEGVQPQHF.

The rearrangement links TRBV7-3 to TRBJ1-1; 7 positions agree with TRBD1. The CDR3 loop spans 13 amino acids. Germline V gene sequence: CDR1 SGHTA, CDR2 FQGTGA. The V and J ends lost 2 bases and 4 bases, in that order; junction bases with no gene match: 1. The CDR3 is CASSLQGVTEAFF. The DNA for the CDR3 is TGTGCCAGCAGCTTACAGGGGGTCACTGAAGCTTTCTTT. Complete variable domain (other parts from reference TRBV7-3 and TRBJ1-1): GAGVSQTPSNKVTEKGKYVELRCDPISGHTALYWYRQSLGQGPEFLIYFQGTGAADDSGLPNDRFFAVRPEGSVSTLKIQRTERGDSAVYLCASSLQGVTEAFFGQGTRLTVV.

The chain has TRBV5-1 and TRBJ2-7; D may be TRBD1 (6 bases). CDR3 size: 14 residues. V was trimmed by 2 bases and J by 6 bases, leaving 15 bases between them. Germline CDR1 SGHRS, CDR2 YFSETQ. CDR3 sequence reads: CASSFVQGVTEQYF. The CDR3 DNA reads as TGCGCCAGCAGCTTCGTACAGGGTGTCACCGAGCAGTACTTC.

The J gene is TRBJ1-2, the V gene TRBV6-1; 9 positions match TRBD1. J gave up 6 bases and V 4 bases, and 15 bases lay outside the gene matches. CDR3 size: 17 residues. CDR1 is MNHNS, CDR2 SASEGT, per germline. CDR3 protein: CASSVLGGTGNFDGYTF. DNA of the CDR3: TGTGCCAGCAGTGTTTTAGGAGGGACAGGGAACTTCGATGGCTACACCTTC.

This chain links TRBV6-6 with TRBJ2-7, with TRBD2 identical over 9 bases. The CDR3 totals 14 residues. The germline gives CDR1 MNHNY, CDR2 SVGAGI (reference sequence). The V segment lost 6 bases and the J segment 1 base; nucleotides outside the gene matches: 4. DNA for the CDR3: TGTGCCAGCAGCGGGACTAGCCCTTCCTACGAGCAGTACTTC. Encoded protein: CASSGTSPSYEQYF.

The rearrangement links TRBV7-2 to TRBJ2-4; the D gene is possibly TRBD2 (5 bases). Trimming removed 1 base at V and 7 bases at J, with 11 bases between. The CDR3 is 14 amino acids. Germline V gene data show CDR1 as SGHTA and CDR2 as FQGNSA. CDR3 in DNA: TGTGCCAGCAGCTTAGGCGGAGGTGGGAACATTCAGTACTTC. It specifies CASSLGGGGNIQYF.

The CDR3 here is CASTRANSGANVLTF. In DNA, the CDR3 is TGTGCCAGCACCCGGGCAAACTCTGGGGCCAACGTCCTGACTTTC. V usage is TRBV2 and J usage is TRBJ2-6; no clear D. Trimming shortened V by 7 bases and J by 0 bases, and 10 bases separated the two germline ends. The CDR3 sequence is 15 residues long. Germline CDR1 SNHLY, CDR2 FYNNEI. The variable domain in full, with the rest retrieved from reference TRBV2 and TRBJ2-6, is EPEVTQTPSHQVTQMGQEVILRCVPISNHLYFYWYRQILGQKVEFLVSFYNNEISEKSEIFDDQFSVERPDGSNFTLKIRSTKLEDSAMYFCASTRANSGANVLTFGAGSRLTVL.

The CDR3 is CASSPSGRTDTQYF. DNA for the CDR3: TGCGCCAGCAGTCCTAGCGGGAGGACAGATACGCAGTATTTT. The rearrangement joins TRBV10-1 to TRBJ2-3; TRBD2 matches at 11 bases. V lost 5 bases to trimming and J lost 3 bases; unmatched junction nucleotides: 1. The CDR3 covers 14 residues. Germline lookup yields CDR1 WNHNN and CDR2 SYGVQD (reference sequence).

This chain links TRBV6-5 with TRBJ2-1, with TRBD1 as a possible D gene (6 bases). CDR3 length equals 15 residues. CDR1 and CDR2 from the germline V gene are MNHEY and SVGAGI. V lost 6 bases and J lost 0, with 12 bases in between. The CDR3 DNA reads TGTGCCAGCAGAATTGAGACAGGCTCCTACAATGAGCAGTTCTTC. Translated, it gives CASRIETGSYNEQFF.

This clone was seen just once. The chain employs TRBV5-4 and TRBJ2-2, with TRBD2 as a possible D gene (5 bases). The CDR3 contains 15 residues. CDR1 and CDR2 from the germline V gene are SGHNT and YYREEE (reference sequence). Trimming took 0 bases from V and 6 from J, leaving 12 bases between them. The DNA of the CDR3 is TGTGCCAGCAGCTTGGCGTATACGGGGTCCGGGGAGCTGTTTTTT. This codes for CASSLAYTGSGELFF.

The chain joins TRBV2 to TRBJ2-1; D ambiguous. CDR1 and CDR2 (germline): SNHLY, FYNNEI. Trimming stripped 6 bases from V and 2 bases from J, with 11 bases between. CDR3 length: 14 amino acids. In nucleotides, the CDR3 is TGTGCCAGCAGCCCCGAAATGGCCTACAATGAGCAGTTCTTC. Translating gives CASSPEMAYNEQFF.

J is TRBJ2-1 and V is TRBV7-9; D call uncertain. CDR3 size: 13 residues. V was cut by 5 bases and J by 5 bases, with 10 bases left in between. CDR1 SEHNR and CDR2 FQNEAQ come from the germline V gene (reference sequence). CDR3 sequence: CASSLDLDNEQFF. Here the CDR3 DNA reads TGTGCCAGCAGCCTAGATTTGGACAATGAGCAGTTCTTC.

This clone was recorded once. The chain combines TRBV29-1 with TRBJ2-7, with TRBD1 matching 7 bases. The CDR3 spans 11 residues. Germline V lookup: CDR1 SQVTM, CDR2 ANQGSEA. V lost 7 bases to trimming and J lost 5 bases; unmatched junction nucleotides: 5. CDR3 nucleotides: TGCAGCGCCCACAGGGGCCACGAGCAGTACTTC. It codes for CSAHRGHEQYF.

The chain's CDR3 is CAGSGGIQETQYF. The CDR3 coding sequence is TGTGCCGGGTCAGGCGGGATCCAAGAGACCCAGTACTTC. This sequence joins TRBV6-1 and TRBJ2-5, with D possibly being TRBD2 (6 bases). CDR3 length: 13 amino acids. Germline assignment: CDR1 MNHNS and CDR2 SASEGT. V gave up 11 bases and J gave up 1 base, with 14 bases separating them.

This chain joins TRBV4-1 and TRBJ2-7; 7 positions agree with TRBD1. This CDR3 region has 18 residues. The junction had 15 bases not matched to a gene; V was cut back by 2 bases and J by 2 bases. Looked up from germline, CDR1 is MGHRA and CDR2 is YSYEKL. CDR3 bases: TGCGCCAGCAGCCAACAGACAGGGCTGTACGGATTCACCTACGAGCAGTACTTC. Its translation is CASSQQTGLYGFTYEQYF.

V and J are TRBV27 and TRBJ2-1; D is undetermined. V lost 10 bases to trimming and J lost 7 bases, with 20 bases between them. The CDR3 spans 14 residues. CDR1 MNHEY and CDR2 SMNVEV come from the germline V gene (reference sequence). The CDR3 protein is CATTSLHSGNEQFF. CDR3 DNA sequence: TGTGCCACTACAAGCCTTCACAGTGGTAATGAGCAGTTCTTC.

V and J are TRBV2 and TRBJ2-5; 7 bases match TRBD1. The CDR3 length is 16 residues. Trimming removed 2 bases from V and 5 bases from J; junction bases left unmatched: 11. CDR1 is SNHLY, CDR2 FYNNEI, per germline. The CDR3 loop is CASSERKTGRGETQYF. The CDR3, as DNA: TGTGCCAGCAGTGAACGAAAGACAGGGAGAGGCGAGACCCAGTACTTC. The entire variable domain, with the rest obtained from reference TRBV2 and TRBJ2-5, is as follows: EPEVTQTPSHQVTQMGQEVILRCVPISNHLYFYWYRQILGQKVEFLVSFYNNEISEKSEIFDDQFSVERPDGSNFTLKIRSTKLEDSAMYFCASSERKTGRGETQYFGPGTRLLVL.